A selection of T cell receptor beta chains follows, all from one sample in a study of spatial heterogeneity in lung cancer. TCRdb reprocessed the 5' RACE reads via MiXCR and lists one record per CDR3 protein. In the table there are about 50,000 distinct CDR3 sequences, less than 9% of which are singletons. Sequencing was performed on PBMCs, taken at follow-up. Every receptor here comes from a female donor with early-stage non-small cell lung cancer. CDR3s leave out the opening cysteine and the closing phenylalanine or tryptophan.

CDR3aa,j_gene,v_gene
ASSLSMGQYNEQF,TRBJ2-1,TRBV5-5
ASSPGQGATETQY,TRBJ2-5,TRBV28
ASKRGQGDEKLF,TRBJ1-4,TRBV2
ASSEQTAEETQY,TRBJ2-5,TRBV19
ASSQGRAEAF,TRBJ1-1,TRBV11-2
ASSYSGANTGELF,TRBJ2-2,TRBV7-2
SGGTGEYGYT,TRBJ1-2,TRBV29-1
ASRGQQLYEQF,TRBJ2-1,TRBV6-5
AINPGQGSYEQY,TRBJ2-7,TRBV10-3
ASSQAAEIEAF,TRBJ1-1,TRBV4-3
ASRDGELF,TRBJ2-2,TRBV6-2/TRBV6-3
ASSFSRGGTDTQY,TRBJ2-3,TRBV5-1
SARGPEGLAGHSVYEQY,TRBJ2-7,TRBV20-1
ASAGQGRETQY,TRBJ2-5,TRBV5-1
ASSLSDMGKTEAF,TRBJ1-1,TRBV11-2
ASSQGSGGVEKLF,TRBJ1-4,TRBV3-1
ASSLRDLKETQY,TRBJ2-5,TRBV6-2/TRBV6-3
ATSDPGQGLKSQTQY,TRBJ2-5,TRBV24-1
ASSLGLAGAYTGELF,TRBJ2-2,TRBV7-2
ASSTNLQSREQY,TRBJ2-7,TRBV19
SARVQDRAYGYT,TRBJ1-2,TRBV20-1
ASSADRLNYGYT,TRBJ1-2,TRBV27
ASSRIVDSGNTIY,TRBJ1-3,TRBV6-2/TRBV6-3
ASSNPIDEQF,TRBJ2-1,TRBV6-2/TRBV6-3
SARDRNLAGGRYEQY,TRBJ2-7,TRBV20-1
SATLDYIDTQY,TRBJ2-3,TRBV20-1
ASSLEEGKLF,TRBJ2-2,TRBV5-1
ASSLGPTSTDTQY,TRBJ2-3,TRBV5-1
ASSFDPLNGFQY,TRBJ2-4,TRBV5-1
ASSVKGEQY,TRBJ2-7,TRBV6-2/TRBV6-3
ASSQPGRTYTEAF,TRBJ1-1,TRBV16
ATRRGPGNIQY,TRBJ2-4,TRBV19
ASSAYSGFSYNEQF,TRBJ2-1,TRBV19
ASSKWTNLVTQY,TRBJ2-5,TRBV5-6
ASSSPGAIAKNIQY,TRBJ2-4,TRBV27
SAARGGAPVGDGYT,TRBJ1-2,TRBV20-1
SARGTGTGIYEQY,TRBJ2-7,TRBV20-1
ASSSPRGGLYEQY,TRBJ2-7,TRBV5-1
ASSLEASGATGETQY,TRBJ2-5,TRBV5-1
SARARGGASVDGLI,TRBJ2-1,TRBV20-1
ASMVGQGFTEAF,TRBJ1-1,TRBV4-1
ASRGGDRGDEQF,TRBJ2-1,TRBV6-6
ASGLGHLGTDTQY,TRBJ2-3,TRBV12-5
SALPPNQPQH,TRBJ1-5,TRBV20-1
ASSYPALEAGTQY,TRBJ2-5,TRBV6-2/TRBV6-3
ASSQDVGQGAIAQY,TRBJ2-7,TRBV4-1
SAREPGTNTGELF,TRBJ2-2,TRBV20-1
ASSQNSGTPDYGYT,TRBJ1-2,TRBV4-1
ASSRVTQGAGELF,TRBJ2-2,TRBV4-3
ASSGAGAGNTIY,TRBJ1-3,TRBV9
SAPPGTDTQY,TRBJ2-3,TRBV20-1
ASRRTGNFNQPQH,TRBJ1-5,TRBV2
ASSLSPPGTF,TRBJ1-1,TRBV7-8
ASSELPGQNSPLH,TRBJ1-6,TRBV25-1
ASRWGPGSTDTQY,TRBJ2-3,TRBV12-3/TRBV12-4
ASRPGPLNEQF,TRBJ2-1,TRBV6-5